The 20 T cell receptor beta chains in this list originate from one sample, sequenced in a study of OX40 agonist ivuxolimab in advanced cancers. TCRdb's copy holds only in-frame clones and misses some; the assay was immunoSEQ multiplex PCR. Among 72,000 or so clones listed, just over 85% were seen once. Material: CD4+ or CD8+ T cells sorted from blood, obtained in a trial of the OX40 agonist ivuxolimab. These receptors all come from an adult with an advanced solid tumor such as melanoma, head and neck, liver or kidney cancer.

This chain joins TRBV28 and TRBJ2-5; TRBD1 matches 9 bases. V dropped 6 bases and J dropped 5; count of bases not matched to a gene: 4. CDR3 size: 13 residues. Germline V gives CDR1 MDHEN, CDR2 SYDVKM. Here the CDR3 DNA reads TGTGCCAGCAGGCTACAGGGGGCGGAGACCCAGTACTTC. As protein: CASRLQGAETQYF.

This clone was detected a few times. This chain connects TRBV11-3 to TRBJ2-7; 12 nucleotides agree with TRBD2. J lost 7 bases, V lost 5 bases, and 12 bases had no gene match. The CDR3 contains 16 residues. Germline CDR1 and CDR2: SGHNT and YENEEA. Written as DNA, the CDR3 is TGTGCCAGCAGCGCCAAACTAGCGGGAGGTCTCCGAGAGCAGTACTTC. This translates into CASSAKLAGGLREQYF.

The chain joins TRBV6-1 to TRBJ2-5; 9 bases fit TRBD1. From germline, CDR1 is MNHNS and CDR2 SASEGT. The V segment lost 3 bases and the J segment 5 bases; nucleotides outside the gene matches: 10. This CDR3 is built from 16 residues. The CDR3 nucleotides read TGTGCCAGCAGTGAGACGCCGGGACAGGGTTGGGAGACCCAGTACTTC. Translation gives CASSETPGQGWETQYF.

The chain employs TRBV2 and TRBJ1-5; D not resolved. Trimming pared 4 bases from V and 4 bases from J, leaving 8 bases between. The length of the CDR3 is 13 residues. Germline V gene sequence: CDR1 SNHLY, CDR2 FYNNEI. CDR3: CASSVGINQPQHF. CDR3 nucleotide sequence: TGTGCCAGCAGTGTAGGCATTAATCAGCCCCAGCATTTT.

This chain uses TRBV28 with TRBJ1-6; perhaps TRBD1 as D (5 bases). The CDR3 runs 16 residues. Germline CDR1 is MDHEN and CDR2 is SYDVKM. V was trimmed by 3 bases and J by 6 bases, leaving 15 bases between them. The CDR3 coding sequence is TGTGCCAGCAGTTTTGTTCAGGGAGACTTTAATTCACCCCTCCACTTT. Protein: CASSFVQGDFNSPLHF.

The chain is built from TRBV7-9 and TRBJ1-1, with D unresolved. The V and J ends lost 5 bases and 5 bases respectively, with 15 bases between them. Per germline, CDR1 SEHNR and CDR2 FQNEAQ (reference sequence). CDR3 length: 14 amino acids. CDR3 sequence (DNA): TGTGCCAGCAGCCGGGGAGGGTTAGGGACTGAAGCTTTCTTT. Translating gives CASSRGGLGTEAFF.

This clone was seen a single time. The V call is TRBV6-1, the J call TRBJ1-2; TRBD1 aligns across 9 bases. The CDR3 is made up of 15 amino acids. Germline-derived CDR1 and CDR2 are MNHNS and SASEGT. J gave up 1 base and V 6 bases, and 6 bases lay outside the gene matches. The CDR3 DNA sequence: TGTGCCAGCAGGTTCGGACAGGGGATTAACTATGGCTACACCTTC. Its protein product is CASRFGQGINYGYTF.

The V and J genes are TRBV4-2 and TRBJ2-3; 8 bases are shared with TRBD2. CDR3 length: 20 residues. Germline loops: CDR1 LGHNA, CDR2 YNFKEQ. V shed 3 bases and J 2 bases; nucleotides not matched to a gene: 19. As DNA, the CDR3 is TGTGCCAGCAGCCAGACTAATTATGCGGGAGGCATATCTTCCACAGATACGCAGTATTTT. This gives the protein CASSQTNYAGGISSTDTQYF.

CDR3 sequence reads: CAWSFSGRRLYGYTF. CDR3 in DNA: TGTGCCTGGAGTTTTTCCGGTCGCCGACTCTATGGCTACACCTTC. The chain is built from TRBV30 and TRBJ1-2; no firm D call. The germline V gene has CDR1 GTSNPN and CDR2 SVGIG (reference sequence). The V end was cut by 2 bases, the J end by 4 bases, with 17 bases between. The CDR3 sequence is 15 residues long. Together with reference TRBV30 and TRBJ1-2, the CDR3 gives the full variable domain: SQTIHQWPATLVQPVGSPLSLECTVEGTSNPNLYWYRQAAGRGLQLLFYSVGIGQISSEVPQNLSASRPQDRQFILSSKKLLLSDSGFYLCAWSFSGRRLYGYTFGSGTRLTVV.

This clone was seen once. V and J are TRBV4-3 and TRBJ2-3, with 11 bases fitting TRBD2. CDR1 LGHNA and CDR2 YSLEER come from the germline V gene. There are 16 residues in the CDR3. V gave up 4 bases and J gave up 6 bases; unmatched junction bases: 9. The chain's CDR3 is CASSRGTSGAGDTQYF. CDR3 nucleotides: TGCGCCAGCAGCCGGGGGACTAGCGGAGCGGGGGATACGCAGTATTTT.

This rearrangement joins TRBV5-4 to TRBJ2-1; 10 nucleotides line up with TRBD2. With V trimmed by 1 base and J by 11 bases, 9 bases remained unmatched. The CDR3 covers 15 residues. Per the germline V gene, CDR1 is SGHNT and CDR2 is YYREEE (reference sequence). The CDR3, as DNA: TGTGCCAGCAGCTTGAACGGGGTAGCGGGAGGAAAGCAGTTCTTC. Residues: CASSLNGVAGGKQFF.

A few counts support this clone. Other DNA sequences in the sample encode the same CDR3. CDR3 in amino acids: CAWSGGTDQPQHF. CDR3 in DNA: TGTGCCTGGAGTGGGGGGACAGATCAGCCCCAGCATTTT. This rearrangement joins TRBV30 to TRBJ1-5; 7 bases are shared with TRBD1. V lost 1 base and J lost 5; bases outside the gene matches: 2. Per the germline V gene, CDR1 is GTSNPN and CDR2 is SVGIG (reference sequence). This CDR3 has 13 amino acids.

In this sample, this clone turned up once. CDR3 residues: CSVGARDSEQYF. CDR3 coding DNA: TGCAGCGTTGGAGCGAGGGACAGCGAGCAGTACTTC. V and J are TRBV29-1 and TRBJ2-7, with 7 bases aligning to TRBD1. The CDR3 consists of 12 residues. Germline V gives CDR1 SQVTM, CDR2 ANQGSEA. With V trimmed by 4 bases and J by 6 bases, 6 bases remained unmatched.

The chain carries TRBV6-1 and TRBJ1-2; D is undetermined. From germline, CDR1 is MNHNS and CDR2 SASEGT. V was shortened by 6 bases and J by 2 bases, with 4 bases between the two germline ends. This CDR3 is built from 11 residues. CDR3 loop: CASRLNYGYTF. As DNA, the CDR3 is TGTGCCAGCAGGCTAAACTATGGCTACACCTTC.

The CDR3 DNA is TGTGCCAGCAGTCCGAGGACAGGGTATTATTCACCCCTCCACTTT. Its translation: CASSPRTGYYSPLHF. V is TRBV6-5 and J is TRBJ1-6; 8 nucleotides line up with TRBD1. V lost 5 bases, J lost 8 bases, and 8 bases stayed unmatched. This CDR3 has 15 residues. Germline V CDR1 and CDR2: MNHEY, SVGAGI.

This clone is termed medium-sized. The chain is built from TRBV7-2 and TRBJ2-7; a possible D gene is TRBD2 (7 bases). Germline CDR1 SGHTA, CDR2 FQGNSA. The V gene lost 5 bases and the J gene lost 2 bases, with 16 bases spanning the gap. The CDR3 covers 15 residues. The CDR3 coding sequence is TGTGCCAGCAGCCCCCCGGCGGGGGCGGCCTACGAGCAGTACTTC. Its translation: CASSPPAGAAYEQYF. Using reference TRBV7-2 and TRBJ2-7 for the parts outside the CDR3, the full variable domain is GAGVSQSPSNKVTEKGKDVELRCDPISGHTALYWYRQSLGQGLEFLIYFQGNSAPDKSGLPSDRFSAERTGGSVSTLTIQRTQQEDSAVYLCASSPPAGAAYEQYFGPGTRLTVT.

This clone has just one count. V usage is TRBV9 and J usage is TRBJ1-2, with D unresolved. V was cut by 4 bases and J by 4 bases, with 8 bases left in between. The CDR3 is made up of 12 amino acids. Germline V gives CDR1 SGDLS, CDR2 YYNGEE. The CDR3 nucleotides read TGTGCCAGCAGCCCCGGAGGCTATGGCTACACCTTC. Encoded protein: CASSPGGYGYTF.

The CDR3 nucleotides read TGTGCCAGCAGCTCAGAGGCGGGGGAGCTGTTTTTT. This translates into CASSSEAGELFF. V usage is TRBV11-3 and J usage is TRBJ2-2; unclear D gene. This CDR3 comprises 12 residues. Trimming removed 4 bases from V and 8 bases from J, with 8 bases in between. Germline loops: CDR1 SGHNT, CDR2 YENEEA.

This chain uses TRBV2 with TRBJ2-3; 10 bases line up with TRBD2. The CDR3 has 16 amino acids. The V gene's germline CDR1 is SNHLY and CDR2 FYNNEI. The trim removed 4 bases at V and 6 bases at J, leaving 10 bases unmatched. The CDR3 DNA sequence: TGTGCCAGCAGTGTAGGTCTAGCGGGGGTGGCGGATACGCAGTATTTT. It translates to CASSVGLAGVADTQYF. The full variable domain, with the rest looked up from reference TRBV2 and TRBJ2-3, is EPEVTQTPSHQVTQMGQEVILRCVPISNHLYFYWYRQILGQKVEFLVSFYNNEISEKSEIFDDQFSVERPDGSNFTLKIRSTKLEDSAMYFCASSVGLAGVADTQYFGPGTRLTVL.

This clone appeared once. CDR3 coding DNA: TGTGCCAGCAGCCGCGGGACAGGGACTAATGAAAAACTGTTTTTT. Translating it yields CASSRGTGTNEKLFF. The genes are TRBV5-8 and TRBJ1-4; TRBD1 agrees at 9 bases. V lost 4 bases to trimming and J lost 2 bases; unmatched junction nucleotides: 3. Germline-derived CDR1 and CDR2 are SGHTS and YDEGEE. The CDR3 loop spans 15 amino acids.